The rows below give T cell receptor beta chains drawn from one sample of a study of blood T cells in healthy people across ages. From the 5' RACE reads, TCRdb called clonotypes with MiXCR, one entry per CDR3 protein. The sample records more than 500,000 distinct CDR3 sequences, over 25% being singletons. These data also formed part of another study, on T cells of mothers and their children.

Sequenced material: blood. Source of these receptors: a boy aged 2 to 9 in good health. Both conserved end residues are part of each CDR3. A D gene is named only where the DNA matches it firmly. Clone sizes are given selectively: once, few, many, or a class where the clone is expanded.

CDR3 protein: CASSLFLETQYF; CDR3 DNA: TGTGCCAGCAGCTTATTTCTAGAGACCCAGTACTTC; D gene: -; V gene: TRBV7-2; clone size: many; CDR3 length: 12; J gene: TRBJ2-5
CDR3 protein: CASSMGQGRFF; CDR3 DNA: TGTGCCAGCAGCATGGGTCAGGGGCGTTTTTTT; D gene: -; V gene: TRBV21-1; clone size: -; CDR3 length: 11; J gene: TRBJ1-4
CDR3 protein: CSVEAVGAGELFF; CDR3 DNA: TGCAGCGTTGAAGCTGTAGGGGCCGGGGAGCTGTTTTTT; D gene: -; V gene: TRBV29-1; clone size: -; CDR3 length: 13; J gene: TRBJ2-2
CDR3 protein: CASSEILLSGGGETQYF; CDR3 DNA: TGTGCCAGCAGTGAAATTCTGCTTAGCGGGGGAGGAGAGACCCAGTACTTC; D gene: TRBD2; V gene: TRBV2; clone size: -; CDR3 length: 17; J gene: TRBJ2-5
CDR3 protein: CASSLERTQYF; CDR3 DNA: TGTGCCAGCAGTTTAGAGCGGACCCAGTACTTC; D gene: -; V gene: TRBV12-3/TRBV12-4; clone size: few; CDR3 length: 11; J gene: TRBJ2-5
CDR3 protein: CSSRDGWYSNQPQHF; CDR3 DNA: TGCAGCTCTCGGGACGGCTGGTATAGCAATCAGCCCCAGCATTTT; D gene: -; V gene: TRBV29-1; clone size: -; CDR3 length: 15; J gene: TRBJ1-5
CDR3 protein: CASSLSPNEQFF; CDR3 DNA: TGTGCCAGCAGTTTGTCGCCCAATGAGCAGTTCTTC; D gene: -; V gene: TRBV12-3/TRBV12-4; clone size: -; CDR3 length: 12; J gene: TRBJ2-1
CDR3 protein: CASRPGGAVFAGELFF; CDR3 DNA: TGTGCCAGCAGGCCGGGAGGCGCGGTTTTCGCCGGGGAGCTGTTTTTT; D gene: TRBD2; V gene: TRBV7-8; clone size: -; CDR3 length: 16; J gene: TRBJ2-2
CDR3 protein: CASSPFSGGYEQYF; CDR3 DNA: TGCGCCAGCAGCCCATTCAGCGGGGGGTACGAGCAGTACTTC; D gene: TRBD2; V gene: TRBV5-1; clone size: -; CDR3 length: 14; J gene: TRBJ2-7
CDR3 protein: CASWGAFGRETQYF; CDR3 DNA: TGTGCCAGTTGGGGGGCCTTCGGCAGGGAGACCCAGTACTTC; D gene: -; V gene: TRBV6-5; clone size: few; CDR3 length: 14; J gene: TRBJ2-5
CDR3 protein: CTSSLGQGFMNTEAFF; CDR3 DNA: TGCACCAGCAGCCTGGGACAGGGTTTCATGAACACTGAAGCTTTCTTT; D gene: -; V gene: TRBV1; clone size: -; CDR3 length: 16; J gene: TRBJ1-1
CDR3 protein: CASSGDTGVVETQYF; CDR3 DNA: TGTGCCAGCAGCGGAGATACGGGGGTGGTTGAGACCCAGTACTTC; D gene: -; V gene: TRBV9; clone size: many; CDR3 length: 15; J gene: TRBJ2-5
CDR3 protein: CASSRSAHEQYF; CDR3 DNA: TGTGCCAGCAGCAGGAGTGCCCACGAGCAGTACTTC; D gene: -; V gene: TRBV7-9; clone size: few; CDR3 length: 12; J gene: TRBJ2-7
CDR3 protein: CASSLAPRLAGSYNEQFF; CDR3 DNA: TGTGCCAGCAGCTTAGCCCCCCGACTAGCGGGGTCCTACAATGAGCAGTTCTTC; D gene: TRBD2; V gene: TRBV7-6; clone size: few; CDR3 length: 18; J gene: TRBJ2-1
CDR3 protein: CASSSGGRDEQFF; CDR3 DNA: TGTGCCAGCAGTTCAGGGGGTAGGGATGAGCAGTTCTTC; D gene: TRBD1; V gene: TRBV6-6; clone size: many; CDR3 length: 13; J gene: TRBJ2-1
CDR3 protein: CASAVAGTGDNEQFF; CDR3 DNA: TGTGCCAGCGCTGTAGCCGGGACAGGGGACAATGAGCAGTTCTTC; D gene: TRBD1; V gene: TRBV27; clone size: -; CDR3 length: 15; J gene: TRBJ2-1
CDR3 protein: CASSLSYYSKETQYF; CDR3 DNA: TGTGCCAGCAGTTTATCGTACTATAGCAAAGAGACCCAGTACTTC; D gene: -; V gene: TRBV27; clone size: -; CDR3 length: 15; J gene: TRBJ2-5
CDR3 protein: CASSYHHGNYGYTF; CDR3 DNA: TGTGCCAGCAGTTACCACCACGGGAACTATGGCTACACCTTC; D gene: -; V gene: TRBV6-5; clone size: -; CDR3 length: 14; J gene: TRBJ1-2
CDR3 protein: CASSPGWLAGVNEQFF; CDR3 DNA: TGTGCCAGCAGCCCCGGGTGGCTAGCGGGAGTGAATGAGCAGTTCTTC; D gene: TRBD2; V gene: TRBV5-6; clone size: -; CDR3 length: 16; J gene: TRBJ2-1
CDR3 protein: CASSWVNGDFDEQFF; CDR3 DNA: TGCGCCAGCAGCTGGGTAAACGGGGACTTCGATGAGCAGTTCTTC; D gene: -; V gene: TRBV5-1; clone size: -; CDR3 length: 15; J gene: TRBJ2-1
CDR3 protein: CATSRERSYGYTF; CDR3 DNA: TGTGCCACCAGCAGAGAGAGGAGCTATGGCTACACCTTC; D gene: -; V gene: TRBV15; clone size: -; CDR3 length: 13; J gene: TRBJ1-2
CDR3 protein: CASSLDGGNYEQYF; CDR3 DNA: TGCGCCAGCAGCTTGGATGGGGGGAACTACGAGCAGTACTTC; D gene: -; V gene: TRBV5-1; clone size: -; CDR3 length: 14; J gene: TRBJ2-7
CDR3 protein: CAISQGLAGRNEQFF; CDR3 DNA: TGTGCCATCTCCCAGGGACTAGCGGGTCGCAATGAGCAGTTCTTC; D gene: TRBD2; V gene: TRBV10-3; clone size: few; CDR3 length: 15; J gene: TRBJ2-1
CDR3 protein: CASRRTTRPRGVYNEQFF; CDR3 DNA: TGCGCCAGCAGACGGACCACTAGGCCCAGGGGAGTTTACAATGAGCAGTTCTTC; D gene: -; V gene: TRBV5-1; clone size: few; CDR3 length: 18; J gene: TRBJ2-1
CDR3 protein: CASSYWGGATEAFF; CDR3 DNA: TGTGCCAGCAGTTACTGGGGAGGGGCCACTGAAGCTTTCTTT; D gene: -; V gene: TRBV6-2/TRBV6-3; clone size: -; CDR3 length: 14; J gene: TRBJ1-1
CDR3 protein: CASSTHYEQYF; CDR3 DNA: TGTGCCAGCAGCACTCACTACGAGCAGTACTTC; D gene: -; V gene: TRBV11-2; clone size: many; CDR3 length: 11; J gene: TRBJ2-7
CDR3 protein: CASSQGRTTNEKLFF; CDR3 DNA: TGCGCCAGCAGCCAAGGACGTACAACTAATGAAAAACTGTTTTTT; D gene: -; V gene: TRBV4-3; clone size: many; CDR3 length: 15; J gene: TRBJ1-4
CDR3 protein: CASSLTERGEQFF; CDR3 DNA: TGTGCCAGCAGCTTAACGGAAAGGGGTGAGCAGTTCTTC; D gene: -; V gene: TRBV7-7; clone size: few; CDR3 length: 13; J gene: TRBJ2-1
CDR3 protein: CASSLESWVQFF; CDR3 DNA: TGTGCCAGCAGCTTAGAATCGTGGGTGCAGTTCTTC; D gene: -; V gene: TRBV7-9; clone size: -; CDR3 length: 12; J gene: TRBJ2-1
CDR3 protein: CASTWDGSNYGYTF; CDR3 DNA: TGTGCCAGCACCTGGGACGGGTCTAACTATGGCTACACCTTC; D gene: -; V gene: TRBV12-3/TRBV12-4; clone size: -; CDR3 length: 14; J gene: TRBJ1-2
CDR3 protein: CSAQQGASSYEQYF; CDR3 DNA: TGCAGTGCCCAACAGGGGGCGTCCTCCTACGAGCAGTACTTC; D gene: TRBD1; V gene: TRBV20-1; clone size: -; CDR3 length: 14; J gene: TRBJ2-7
CDR3 protein: CAISEPGLEVEQYF; CDR3 DNA: TGTGCCATCAGTGAACCGGGACTAGAAGTCGAGCAGTACTTC; D gene: TRBD2; V gene: TRBV10-3; clone size: -; CDR3 length: 14; J gene: TRBJ2-7
CDR3 protein: CASSQDPAAGTDNYGYTF; CDR3 DNA: TGTGCCAGCAGCCAAGATCCCGCGGCCGGGACAGACAACTATGGCTACACCTTC; D gene: TRBD1; V gene: TRBV14; clone size: -; CDR3 length: 18; J gene: TRBJ1-2
CDR3 protein: CASSSSGRANEQYF; CDR3 DNA: TGTGCCAGCAGCTCTAGCGGGAGGGCCAACGAGCAGTACTTC; D gene: TRBD2; V gene: TRBV12-3/TRBV12-4; clone size: few; CDR3 length: 14; J gene: TRBJ2-7
CDR3 protein: CASSQDRARYEQYF; CDR3 DNA: TGCGCCAGCAGCCAGGACAGGGCCAGGTACGAGCAGTACTTC; D gene: TRBD1; V gene: TRBV5-1; clone size: few; CDR3 length: 14; J gene: TRBJ2-7
CDR3 protein: CASSSTGSDEQYF; CDR3 DNA: TGTGCCAGCAGCTCCACCGGGAGCGATGAGCAGTACTTC; D gene: -; V gene: TRBV7-6; clone size: once; CDR3 length: 13; J gene: TRBJ2-7
CDR3 protein: CASSLWLPNAGELFF; CDR3 DNA: TGTGCCAGCAGCTTATGGCTACCTAACGCCGGGGAGCTGTTTTTT; D gene: -; V gene: TRBV7-9; clone size: -; CDR3 length: 15; J gene: TRBJ2-2
CDR3 protein: CASSQVQGFSNQPQHF; CDR3 DNA: TGCGCCAGCAGCCAAGTACAGGGTTTCAGCAATCAGCCCCAGCATTTT; D gene: -; V gene: TRBV4-1; clone size: -; CDR3 length: 16; J gene: TRBJ1-5
CDR3 protein: CASSQGGTSEKLFF; CDR3 DNA: TGTGCCAGCAGCCAGGGAGGGACATCTGAAAAACTGTTTTTT; D gene: -; V gene: TRBV3-1; clone size: few; CDR3 length: 14; J gene: TRBJ1-4
CDR3 protein: CASSPPSFIKQFF; CDR3 DNA: TGTGCCAGCAGCCCACCCTCCTTTATCAAGCAGTTCTTC; D gene: -; V gene: TRBV7-9; clone size: -; CDR3 length: 13; J gene: TRBJ2-1
CDR3 protein: CASSPVGGRTEAFF; CDR3 DNA: TGTGCCAGCAGCCCGGTCGGGGGGCGGACTGAAGCTTTCTTT; D gene: -; V gene: TRBV11-2; clone size: -; CDR3 length: 14; J gene: TRBJ1-1
CDR3 protein: CASSYAVAGAVGELFF; CDR3 DNA: TGTGCCAGCAGTTACGCGGTAGCGGGAGCGGTCGGGGAGCTGTTTTTT; D gene: TRBD2; V gene: TRBV6-5; clone size: -; CDR3 length: 16; J gene: TRBJ2-2
CDR3 protein: CASSPPLRSSGANVLTF; CDR3 DNA: TGTGCCAGCAGCCCACCCCTTCGGAGCTCTGGGGCCAACGTCCTGACTTTC; D gene: -; V gene: TRBV7-9; clone size: -; CDR3 length: 17; J gene: TRBJ2-6
CDR3 protein: CSAGSGRNEKLFF; CDR3 DNA: TGCAGTGCTGGCTCAGGGAGGAATGAAAAACTGTTTTTT; D gene: -; V gene: TRBV20-1; clone size: few; CDR3 length: 13; J gene: TRBJ1-4
CDR3 protein: CASSQDQGRADTQYF; CDR3 DNA: TGTGCCAGCAGCCAAGATCAAGGTAGAGCAGATACGCAGTATTTT; D gene: -; V gene: TRBV4-2; clone size: few; CDR3 length: 15; J gene: TRBJ2-3
CDR3 protein: CASSPGRGSYEQYF; CDR3 DNA: TGTGCCAGCAGTCCAGGGAGAGGATCCTACGAGCAGTACTTC; D gene: -; V gene: TRBV12-3/TRBV12-4; clone size: -; CDR3 length: 14; J gene: TRBJ2-7
CDR3 protein: CASSERVGAEQFF; CDR3 DNA: TGTGCCAGCAGTGAGAGGGTCGGGGCTGAGCAGTTCTTC; D gene: -; V gene: TRBV2; clone size: -; CDR3 length: 13; J gene: TRBJ2-1
CDR3 protein: CASSSSTERNGANVLTF; CDR3 DNA: TGTGCCAGCAGCTCGTCGACAGAGCGAAACGGGGCCAACGTCCTGACTTTC; D gene: -; V gene: TRBV7-9; clone size: -; CDR3 length: 17; J gene: TRBJ2-6
CDR3 protein: CSVASGSHLYEQYF; CDR3 DNA: TGCAGCGTTGCTAGCGGGAGTCACCTATACGAGCAGTACTTC; D gene: TRBD2; V gene: TRBV29-1; clone size: -; CDR3 length: 14; J gene: TRBJ2-7
CDR3 protein: CASSASSGGALGEQFF; CDR3 DNA: TGTGCCAGCAGCGCCTCTAGCGGGGGGGCCTTAGGCGAGCAGTTCTTC; D gene: TRBD2; V gene: TRBV9; clone size: -; CDR3 length: 16; J gene: TRBJ2-1
CDR3 protein: CSASEWDQTGELFF; CDR3 DNA: TGCAGTGCTAGTGAGTGGGATCAAACCGGGGAGCTGTTTTTT; D gene: -; V gene: TRBV20-1; clone size: -; CDR3 length: 14; J gene: TRBJ2-2